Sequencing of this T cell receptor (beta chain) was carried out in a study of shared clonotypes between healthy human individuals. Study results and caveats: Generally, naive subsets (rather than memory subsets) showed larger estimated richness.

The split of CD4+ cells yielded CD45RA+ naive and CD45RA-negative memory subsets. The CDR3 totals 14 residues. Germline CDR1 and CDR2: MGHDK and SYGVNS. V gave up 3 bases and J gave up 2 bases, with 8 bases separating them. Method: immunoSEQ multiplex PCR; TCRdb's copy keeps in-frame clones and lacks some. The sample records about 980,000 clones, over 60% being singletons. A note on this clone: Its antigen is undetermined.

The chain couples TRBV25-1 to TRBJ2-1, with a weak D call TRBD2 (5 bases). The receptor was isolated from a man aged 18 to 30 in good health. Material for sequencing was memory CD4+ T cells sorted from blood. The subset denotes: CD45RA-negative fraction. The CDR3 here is CASSERATYNEQFF. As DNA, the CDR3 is TGTGCCAGCAGTGAGAGGGCTACCTACAATGAGCAGTTCTTC.